These 9 T cell receptor beta chains came from one sample sequenced in a study of blood T cell repertoires in COVID-19. Libraries were prepared by immunoSEQ multiplex PCR; TCRdb keeps only in-frame clonotypes and omits some of them. The sample holds roughly 200,000 clones, 75% to 90% seen once. Sample: peripheral blood. These receptors all come from a woman aged 35 to 49 with COVID-19, enrolled during active disease.

The chain combines TRBV5-1 with TRBJ1-6; 7 positions agree with TRBD1. CDR3 size: 16 residues. CDR1 SGHRS and CDR2 YFSETQ come from the germline V gene. V lost 0 bases, J lost 7 bases, and 7 bases stayed unmatched. The CDR3 DNA reads as TGCGCCAGCAGCTTGGTAGGTGGACAGGTGAATTCACCCCTCCACTTT. Translating it yields CASSLVGGQVNSPLHF.

This clone was seen only a few times. The chain is built from TRBV9 and TRBJ2-1, with TRBD1 matching 11 bases. The CDR3 length is 15 residues. With V trimmed by 4 bases and J by 6 bases, 6 bases remained unmatched. Germline CDR1 is SGDLS and CDR2 is YYNGEE. Here the CDR3 reads CASSLPGTGGNEQFF. The CDR3 DNA reads TGTGCCAGCAGCCTCCCCGGGACAGGGGGCAATGAGCAGTTCTTC.

The chain employs TRBV6-1 and TRBJ2-3, with TRBD2 matching 12 bases. The CDR3 loop spans 18 amino acids. V lost 0 bases, J lost 5 bases, and 9 bases stayed unmatched. Germline CDR1 and CDR2: MNHNS and SASEGT. CDR3 protein: CASSEAVASGGVLDTQYF. DNA for the CDR3: TGTGCCAGCAGTGAAGCGGTTGCTAGCGGGGGGGTCTTAGATACGCAGTATTTT.

This clone was observed a single time. The V call is TRBV3-1 (or the pseudogene TRBV3-2), the J call TRBJ1-1; D is unresolved. V shed 0 bases and J shed 3 bases, with 8 bases lying between them. Germline V lookup: CDR1 LGHDT, CDR2 YNNKEL (reference sequence). The CDR3 runs 14 residues. The CDR3 spells CASSQDPGDTEAFF. For the CDR3, the DNA is TGTGCCAGCAGCCAAGATCCGGGTGACACTGAAGCTTTCTTT.

This chain uses TRBV2 with TRBJ1-2; 7 positions agree with TRBD1. This CDR3 is built from 12 residues. V was clipped by 4 bases and J by 4 bases; unmatched bases: 0. CDR1 and CDR2 from the germline V gene are SNHLY and FYNNEI. The CDR3 nucleotides are TGTGCCAGCAGTGGGGACAGCTATGGCTACACCTTC. Encoded protein: CASSGDSYGYTF.

This chain connects TRBV2 to TRBJ2-7, with a tentative D call TRBD1 (5 bases). The V and J ends lost 6 bases and 0 bases respectively, with 9 bases between them. CDR3 size: 13 residues. Per germline, CDR1 SNHLY and CDR2 FYNNEI. The CDR3 here is CASRDTHSYEQYF. CDR3 DNA sequence: TGTGCCAGCAGGGACACCCACTCCTACGAGCAGTACTTC.

The chain employs TRBV14 and TRBJ2-1; 10 nucleotides agree with TRBD2. Germline loops: CDR1 SGHDN, CDR2 FVKESK. This CDR3 is built from 18 residues. Losses at the gene ends were 3 bases for V and 7 bases for J; bases not matched to a gene: 15. DNA for the CDR3: TGTGCCAGCAGCCATAGCGTGAGTCGACTAGCGGGTTATAATGAGCAGTTCTTC. It is translated as CASSHSVSRLAGYNEQFF.

This sequence joins TRBV6-2 or TRBV6-3 and TRBJ2-1; 13 nucleotides match TRBD2. Trimming at V came to 5 bases and at J to 5 bases, leaving 9 bases not matched to a gene. The CDR3 has 17 residues. Germline V gives CDR1 MNHEY, CDR2 SVGEGT. The CDR3: CASSRTSGSWINNEQFF. Here the CDR3 DNA reads TGTGCCAGCAGTCGGACTAGCGGGAGTTGGATTAACAATGAGCAGTTCTTC.

The chain combines TRBV28 with TRBJ2-1, with D possibly TRBD1 on 5 matching bases. V gave up 6 bases and J gave up 2 bases, with 8 bases separating them. The CDR3 sequence is 13 residues long. In germline, CDR1 is MDHEN, CDR2 SYDVKM. CDR3: CASSRTTYNEQFF. DNA for the CDR3: TGTGCCAGCAGCAGGACAACCTACAATGAGCAGTTCTTC.